A few counts support the clone carrying this TCR beta chain. This entry belongs to a study of T cells in Graves' hyperthyroidism and ophthalmopathy. Study overall: Any treatment followed the collection of peripheral blood at initial diagnosis.

Patients were excluded because of uncontrolled infection, other autoimmune disease, pregnancy or lactation. Authors of the study amplified TCR beta CDR3 regions from RNA transcripts. First-round RT-PCR targeting the TCR CDR3 was performed with the HTBI primer set. One entry per CDR3 protein results from TCRdb running MiXCR on the multiplex PCR reads. Of about 480,000 distinct CDR3 sequences listed, about 20% were seen once; the top ten hold 45% to 55%. Trimming cost V 0 bases and J 2 bases, with 13 bases left between them. Per the germline V gene, CDR1 is GTSNPN and CDR2 is SVGIG (reference sequence). This CDR3 has 15 residues.

Sequencing was done on a sample of blood. This TCR was recovered from a woman between 65 and 79 years old with Graves' ophthalmopathy. The chain recombines TRBV30 with TRBJ2-5; D possibly corresponds to TRBD1 (7 bases). CDR3 DNA sequence: TGTGCCTGGAGTGTATGGAGGGGGCGGCAAGAGACCCAGTACTTC. Amino acid sequence: CAWSVWRGRQETQYF.